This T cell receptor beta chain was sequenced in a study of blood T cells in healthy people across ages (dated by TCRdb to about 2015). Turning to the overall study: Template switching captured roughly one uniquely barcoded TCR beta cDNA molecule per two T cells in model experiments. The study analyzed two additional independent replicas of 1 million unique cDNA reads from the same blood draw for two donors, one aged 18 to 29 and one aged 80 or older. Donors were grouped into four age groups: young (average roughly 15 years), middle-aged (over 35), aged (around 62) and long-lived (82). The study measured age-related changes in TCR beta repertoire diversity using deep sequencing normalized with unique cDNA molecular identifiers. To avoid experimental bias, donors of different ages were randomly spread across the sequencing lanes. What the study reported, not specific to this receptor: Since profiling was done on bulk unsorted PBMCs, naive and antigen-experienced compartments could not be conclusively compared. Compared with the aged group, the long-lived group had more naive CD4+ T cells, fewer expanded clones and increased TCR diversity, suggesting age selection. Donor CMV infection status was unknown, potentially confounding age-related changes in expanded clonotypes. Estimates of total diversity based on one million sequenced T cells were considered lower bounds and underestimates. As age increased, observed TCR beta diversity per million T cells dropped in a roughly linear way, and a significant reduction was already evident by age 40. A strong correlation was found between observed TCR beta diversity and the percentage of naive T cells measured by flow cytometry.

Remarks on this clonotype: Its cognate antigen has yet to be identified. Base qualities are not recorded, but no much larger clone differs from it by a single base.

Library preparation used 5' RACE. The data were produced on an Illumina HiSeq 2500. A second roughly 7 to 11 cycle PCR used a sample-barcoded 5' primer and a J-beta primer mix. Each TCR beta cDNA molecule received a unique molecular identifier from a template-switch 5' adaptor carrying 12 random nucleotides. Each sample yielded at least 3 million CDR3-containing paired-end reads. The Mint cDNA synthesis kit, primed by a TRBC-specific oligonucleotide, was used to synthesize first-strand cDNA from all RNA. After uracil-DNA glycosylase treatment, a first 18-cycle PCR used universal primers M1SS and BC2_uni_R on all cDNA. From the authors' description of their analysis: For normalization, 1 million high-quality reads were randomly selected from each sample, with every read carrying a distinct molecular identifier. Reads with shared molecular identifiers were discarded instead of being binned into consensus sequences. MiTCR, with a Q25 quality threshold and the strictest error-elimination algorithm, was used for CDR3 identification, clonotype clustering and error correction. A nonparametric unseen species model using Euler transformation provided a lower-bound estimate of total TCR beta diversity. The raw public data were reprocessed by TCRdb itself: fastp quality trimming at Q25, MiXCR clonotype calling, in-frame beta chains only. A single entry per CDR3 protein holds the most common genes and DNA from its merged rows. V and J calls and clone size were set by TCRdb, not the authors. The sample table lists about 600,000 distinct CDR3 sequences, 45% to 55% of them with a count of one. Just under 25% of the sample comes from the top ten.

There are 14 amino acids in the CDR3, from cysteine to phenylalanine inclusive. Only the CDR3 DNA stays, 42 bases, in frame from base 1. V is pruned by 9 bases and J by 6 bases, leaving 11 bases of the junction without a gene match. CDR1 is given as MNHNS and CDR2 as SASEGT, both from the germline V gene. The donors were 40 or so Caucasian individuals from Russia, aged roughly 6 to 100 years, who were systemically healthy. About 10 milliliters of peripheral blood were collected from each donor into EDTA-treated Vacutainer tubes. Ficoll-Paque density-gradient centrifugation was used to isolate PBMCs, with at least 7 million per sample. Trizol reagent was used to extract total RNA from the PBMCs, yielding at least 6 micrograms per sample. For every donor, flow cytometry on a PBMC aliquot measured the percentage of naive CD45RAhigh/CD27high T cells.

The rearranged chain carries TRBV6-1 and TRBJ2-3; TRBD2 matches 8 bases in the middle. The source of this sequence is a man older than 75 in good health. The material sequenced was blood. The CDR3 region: CASTRGGRRDTQYF. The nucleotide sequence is TGTGCCAGTACACGGGGGGGACGACGGGATACGCAGTATTTT.